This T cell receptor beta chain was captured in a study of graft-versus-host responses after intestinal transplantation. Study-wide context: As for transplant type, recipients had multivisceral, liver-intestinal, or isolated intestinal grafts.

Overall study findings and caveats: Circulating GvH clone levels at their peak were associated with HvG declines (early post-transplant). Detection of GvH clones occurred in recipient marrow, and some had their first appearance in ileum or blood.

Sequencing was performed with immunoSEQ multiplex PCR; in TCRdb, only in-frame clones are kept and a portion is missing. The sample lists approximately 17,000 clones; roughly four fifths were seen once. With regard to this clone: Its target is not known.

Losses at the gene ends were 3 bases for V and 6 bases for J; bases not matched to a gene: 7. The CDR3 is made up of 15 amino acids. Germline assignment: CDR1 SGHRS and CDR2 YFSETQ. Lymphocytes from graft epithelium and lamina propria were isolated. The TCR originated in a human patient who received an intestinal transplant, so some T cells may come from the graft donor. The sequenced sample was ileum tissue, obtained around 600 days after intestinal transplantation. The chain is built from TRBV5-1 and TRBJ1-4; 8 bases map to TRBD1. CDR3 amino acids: CASSSPGQADEKLFF. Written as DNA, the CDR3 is TGCGCCAGCAGCTCGCCGGGACAGGCGGATGAAAAACTGTTTTTT.